A single sample is the source of the 26 T cell receptor beta chains below, sequenced in a study of T cells in tumors and immune-related adverse events. The repertoire was sequenced with immunoSEQ multiplex PCR; TCRdb's copy has only in-frame clones and lacks some. The sample contains about 11,000 clones, less than 95% of which appear only once. The sample in question was lymph node tissue, obtained from a patient treated with anti-PD-1 therapy. The receptors here all came from a female donor with metastatic renal cell carcinoma.

The chain recombines TRBV27 with TRBJ2-7, with 14 positions matching TRBD2. The V gene end was trimmed by 4 bases and the J gene end by 6 bases; junction bases not matched to a gene: 2. The CDR3 extends over 14 amino acids. Germline CDR1 reads MNHEY; CDR2 reads SMNVEV (reference sequence). The chain's CDR3 is CASSSGLAGAEQYF. As DNA, the CDR3 is TGTGCCAGCAGTTCGGGACTAGCGGGAGCCGAGCAGTACTTC.

The V and J genes are TRBV19 and TRBJ2-7; D not resolved. Germline CDR1 is LNHDA and CDR2 is SQIVND (reference sequence). The CDR3 is 14 amino acids. V was pared by 3 bases and J by 2 bases, with 11 bases between. CDR3 protein: CASSIVFNAYEQYF. The CDR3 nucleotides read TGTGCCAGTAGTATCGTATTTAACGCCTACGAGCAGTACTTC.

The chain carries TRBV11-3 and TRBJ2-1, with D perhaps matching TRBD1 or TRBD2 (5 bases each). Germline V lookup: CDR1 SGHNT, CDR2 YENEEA. This CDR3 contains 12 residues. The V gene lost 4 bases and the J gene lost 13 bases, with 14 bases spanning the gap. The CDR3 sequence: CASSSTGAPQFF. The CDR3 DNA reads TGTGCCAGCAGCTCGACCGGGGCCCCACAGTTCTTC. The variable domain in full, completed from reference TRBV11-3 and TRBJ2-1, reads EAGVVQSPRYKIIEKKQPVAFWCNPISGHNTLYWYLQNLGQGPELLIRYENEEAVDDSQLPKDRFSAERLKGVDSTLKIQPAELGDSAVYLCASSSTGAPQFFGPGTRLTVL.

CDR3 residues: CASSIMAEETQYF. CDR3 coding DNA: TGTGCCAGTAGTATCATGGCGGAAGAGACCCAGTACTTC. The rearrangement uses TRBV19 and TRBJ2-5; D call uncertain. With 3 bases removed from V and 3 bases from J, the gap between germline ends came to 8 bases. CDR1 LNHDA and CDR2 SQIVND come from the germline V gene (reference sequence). The CDR3 length is 13 residues.

The rearrangement uses TRBV7-9 and TRBJ1-1, with D maybe TRBD1 (6 bases). Germline V CDR1 and CDR2: SEHNR, FQNEAQ (reference sequence). Trimming took 4 bases from V and 1 from J, leaving 10 bases between them. The CDR3 is made up of 14 amino acids. In DNA form, the CDR3 reads TGTGCCAGCAGCTATGGACAGAGGAACACTGAAGCTTTCTTT. Translation: CASSYGQRNTEAFF.

The chain carries TRBV5-1 and TRBJ2-7; no reliable D call. Germline CDR1 SGHRS, CDR2 YFSETQ. This CDR3 comprises 14 residues. Trimming left V 0 bases short and J 3 bases short, with 10 bases between. CDR3 DNA sequence: TGCGCCAGCAGCTTGGGGGCAGGTTACTACGAGCAGTACTTC. Protein sequence: CASSLGAGYYEQYF.

The genes are TRBV6-6 and TRBJ2-3; D uncertain. The V end was cut by 10 bases, the J end by 5 bases, with 7 bases between. This CDR3 comprises 10 residues. The germline V gene encodes CDR1 MNHNY and CDR2 SVGAGI (reference sequence). CDR3 coding DNA: TGTGCCACCTGGGGAGATACGCAGTATTTT. This encodes CATWGDTQYF.

The chain carries TRBV21-1 and TRBJ1-1. TRBV21-1 is flagged as a pseudogene. This CDR3 has 16 residues. The CDR3: CASSKEGGVRVTEAFF. CDR3 bases: TGTGCCAGCAGCAAGGAAGGGGGGGTAAGGGTCACTGAAGCTTTCTTT.

The chain is built from TRBV7-2 and TRBJ2-3, with TRBD2 identical over 12 bases. The ends lost 1 base at V and 8 bases at J; junction bases unmatched: 4. The CDR3 sequence is 15 residues long. The V gene's germline CDR1 is SGHTA and CDR2 FQGNSA. In DNA form, the CDR3 reads TGTGCCAGCAGCTTAGTCCTAGCGGGAGGGGTTACGCAGTATTTT. This encodes CASSLVLAGGVTQYF.

This sequence joins TRBV6-6 and TRBJ2-3; TRBD1 aligns across 9 bases. The germline V gene has CDR1 MNHNY and CDR2 SVGAGI (reference sequence). The CDR3 extends over 15 amino acids. The trim removed 6 bases at V and 6 bases at J, leaving 10 bases unmatched. CDR3 in amino acids: CASSYRGRRGDTQYF. In nucleotides, the CDR3 is TGTGCCAGCAGCTACAGGGGGCGCCGAGGGGATACGCAGTATTTT.

The chain joins TRBV27 to TRBJ2-3; 12 bases are a match to TRBD2. CDR3 size: 16 residues. CDR1 and CDR2 (germline): MNHEY, SMNVEV (reference sequence). The J segment lost 3 bases and the V segment lost 5 bases, leaving 6 bases of the junction unmatched. CDR3: CASSTRTSGETDTQYF. The CDR3 coding sequence is TGTGCCAGCAGTACCCGGACTAGCGGGGAGACAGATACGCAGTATTTT.

The V gene is TRBV6-5, the J gene TRBJ2-7; 10 nucleotides match TRBD1. The V and J ends lost 7 bases and 7 bases, in that order; junction bases with no gene match: 10. This CDR3 contains 14 residues. CDR1 MNHEY and CDR2 SVGAGI come from the germline V gene. The CDR3 region is CASISGTGAEEQYF. The CDR3 DNA is TGTGCCAGCATCTCCGGGACAGGGGCGGAGGAGCAGTACTTC.

This sequence joins TRBV6-5 and TRBJ2-5, with 10 positions matching TRBD2. CDR1 and CDR2 (germline): MNHEY, SVGAGI. V shed 4 bases and J 6 bases; nucleotides not matched to a gene: 8. The CDR3 totals 15 residues. As DNA, the CDR3 is TGTGCCAGCAGTTCCAGTCCTAGCGGGGGACAGACCCAGTACTTC. As protein: CASSSSPSGGQTQYF.

This chain links TRBV19 with TRBJ1-3; D is unclear. Per the germline V gene, CDR1 is LNHDA and CDR2 is SQIVND (reference sequence). Trimming stripped 10 bases from V and 8 bases from J, with 21 bases between. The CDR3 has 14 residues. The DNA for the CDR3 is TGTGCCACACGACATTCCCCGCTCTTGCACACCATATATTTT. Residues: CATRHSPLLHTIYF.

The chain combines TRBV7-2 with TRBJ2-2; D unclear. The CDR3 loop spans 13 amino acids. Germline CDR1 is SGHTA and CDR2 is FQGNSA. V was cut by 0 bases and J by 7 bases, with 6 bases left in between. The CDR3 DNA reads TGTGCCAGCAGCTTAGCGCTGGGCGGGGAGCTGTTTTTT. Amino acids: CASSLALGGELFF.

The chain is built from TRBV20-1 and TRBJ1-2; no reliable D call. Germline V CDR1 and CDR2: DFQATT, SNEGSKA (reference sequence). Between the trimmed V and J ends, which lost 4 bases and 8 bases, there was a span of 5 bases. The CDR3 extends over 9 amino acids. The chain's CDR3 is CSAKQGYTF. DNA for the CDR3: TGCAGTGCTAAGCAAGGCTACACCTTC.

The chain employs TRBV28 and TRBJ2-7; 8 bases fit TRBD1. The CDR3 runs to 13 residues. V lost 5 bases, J lost 6 bases, and 6 bases stayed unmatched. CDR1 MDHEN and CDR2 SYDVKM come from the germline V gene. DNA for the CDR3: TGTGCCAGCAGTCCCGCTGACAGGGGCGAGCAGTACTTC. Translation gives CASSPADRGEQYF.

V is TRBV5-5 and J is TRBJ1-6; D is unclear. V was shortened by 4 bases and J by 4 bases, with 9 bases between the two germline ends. Germline V gene lookup returns CDR1 SGHKS and CDR2 YYEKEE (reference sequence). The CDR3 extends over 14 amino acids. This CDR3 reads CASSRALYNSPLHF. CDR3 coding DNA: TGTGCCAGCAGCCGGGCCCTATATAATTCACCCCTCCACTTT.

This clone was counted once. The chain uses TRBV7-6 and TRBJ2-1; the match to TRBD2 covers 8 bases. After removal of 2 bases from V and 7 bases from J, the junction contained 13 bases not matched to a gene. Germline CDR1 and CDR2: SGHVS and FNYEAQ. The CDR3 runs 17 residues. CDR3 coding DNA: TGTGCCAGCAGCTTAATATCGATGCGGGGGGCAGCGAATGAGCAGTTCTTC. It translates to CASSLISMRGAANEQFF.

V is TRBV9 and J is TRBJ1-4; 7 bases fit TRBD1. With 4 bases clipped from V and 3 bases from J, the junction kept 9 bases outside the gene matches. This CDR3 contains 16 residues. Germline values: CDR1 SGDLS, CDR2 YYNGEE. The DNA of the CDR3 is TGTGCCAGCAGCCAGTATCCGGGACAGCCTAATGAAAAACTGTTTTTT. This gives the protein CASSQYPGQPNEKLFF.

The chain couples TRBV10-3 to TRBJ1-2; D may be TRBD1 (5 bases). The CDR3 loop spans 15 amino acids. Trimming took off 4 bases at V and 8 bases at J, with 20 bases between the two ends. Germline CDR1 is ENHRY and CDR2 is SYGVKD. The CDR3 DNA reads TGTGCCATCAGTGTAACCCTGGGGGATGGAAGGGGCTACACCTTC. It encodes CAISVTLGDGRGYTF.

V gene TRBV7-6 combines with J gene TRBJ2-2; D is unresolved. The germline V and J ends were trimmed by 5 bases and 0 bases, with 13 bases remaining between them. There are 16 residues in the CDR3. CDR1 and CDR2 from the germline V gene are SGHVS and FNYEAQ. The CDR3: CASSINFGSNTGELFF. The CDR3 DNA follows: TGTGCCAGCAGCATAAACTTTGGTTCGAACACCGGGGAGCTGTTTTTT.

This sequence joins TRBV4-3 and TRBJ2-6, with unresolved D. Germline V gives CDR1 LGHNA, CDR2 YSLEER. The CDR3 contains 16 residues. Trimming took off 0 bases at V and 3 bases at J, with 9 bases between the two ends. CDR3 loop: CASSQEDWFGANVLTF. For the CDR3, the DNA is TGCGCCAGCAGCCAAGAAGACTGGTTTGGGGCCAACGTCCTGACTTTC.

The rearrangement uses TRBV11-2 and TRBJ2-7, with TRBD2 identical over 7 bases. This CDR3 is built from 14 residues. J was trimmed by 2 bases and V by 6 bases; bases with no gene match: 7. In germline, CDR1 is SGHAT, CDR2 FQNNGV. The DNA for the CDR3 is TGTGCCAGCAGTTTGGGCGGGAGTACCTACGAGCAGTACTTC. Its protein is CASSLGGSTYEQYF. Drawing the rest from reference TRBV11-2 and TRBJ2-7, the complete variable domain is EAGVAQSPRYKIIEKRQSVAFWCNPISGHATLYWYQQILGQGPKLLIQFQNNGVVDDSQLPKDRFSAERLKGVDSTLKIQPAKLEDSAVYLCASSLGGSTYEQYFGPGTRLTVT.

The chain combines TRBV7-2 with TRBJ2-7; D is ambiguous. The germline V gene has CDR1 SGHTA and CDR2 FQGNSA. The CDR3 has 16 amino acids. V lost 0 bases, J lost 0 bases, and 12 bases lay in between. For the CDR3, the DNA is TGTGCCAGCAGCTTAGCGGCGTTCCCCCTCTCCTACGAGCAGTACTTC. As protein: CASSLAAFPLSYEQYF.

The chain links TRBV2 to TRBJ2-5; TRBD1 matches at 7 bases. CDR3 length equals 13 residues. Germline values: CDR1 SNHLY, CDR2 FYNNEI. The junction had 3 bases not matched to a gene; V was cut back by 5 bases and J by 3 bases. In DNA, the CDR3 is TGTGCCAGCAGTATGGGACAGAAAGAGACCCAGTACTTC. It translates to CASSMGQKETQYF.